Listed below are T cell receptor beta chains from one sample, sequenced in a study of identical twins. TCRdb fed the 5' RACE reads into MiXCR, producing one record per CDR3 protein. The sample lists about 150,000 distinct CDR3 sequences; under 4.5% were seen once. Sequencing used memory T cells sorted from blood. Receptors originate from a man younger than 30 in good health. Both conserved end residues are part of each CDR3. A D gene is named only where the DNA matches it firmly. Clone size reads once, few, many, or a class if the clone is expanded.

>TRBV30|TRBJ1-3|.|many
CAWSPSGTNSGNTIYF
TGTGCCTGGAGTCCTTCCGGCACCAACTCTGGAAACACCATATATTTT
>TRBV6-2/TRBV6-3|TRBJ2-7|TRBD2|many
CASRDLAGGPSQSYEQYF
TGTGCCAGCAGGGATTTAGCGGGAGGGCCAAGCCAGTCCTACGAGCAGTACTTC
>TRBV5-1|TRBJ2-2|.|few
CASSLWGSATGELFF
TGCGCCAGCAGCTTGTGGGGCAGTGCTACCGGGGAGCTGTTTTTT
>TRBV7-3|TRBJ2-2|.|many
CASSLQPLIGELFF
TGTGCCAGCAGCCTCCAACCGTTGATCGGGGAGCTGTTTTTT
>TRBV12-3/TRBV12-4|TRBJ2-5|.|many
CASSPHGGETQYF
TGTGCCAGCTCCCCTCATGGGGGGGAGACCCAGTACTTC
>TRBV6-1|TRBJ2-5|TRBD1|many
CASGGQGIGEETQYF
TGTGCCAGCGGGGGACAGGGTATAGGTGAAGAGACCCAGTACTTC
>TRBV29-1|TRBJ2-1|TRBD1|many
CSVWDRGVTNEQFF
TGCAGCGTTTGGGACAGGGGCGTTACGAATGAGCAGTTCTTC
>TRBV4-2|TRBJ1-2|.|many
CASRAQDYGYTF
TGTGCCAGCAGGGCCCAGGACTATGGCTACACCTTC
>TRBV12-3/TRBV12-4|TRBJ1-3|TRBD1|many
CASSRTGGNTIYF
TGTGCCAGCAGCCGGACAGGGGGAAACACCATATATTTT
>TRBV5-6|TRBJ2-5|.|many
CASSLYVSPVYQETQYF
TGTGCCAGCAGCTTGTACGTATCGCCAGTATACCAAGAGACCCAGTACTTC
>TRBV12-3/TRBV12-4|TRBJ2-2|.|many
CASSLPPHGELFF
TGTGCCAGCAGTTTACCTCCTCACGGGGAGCTGTTTTTT
>TRBV11-2|TRBJ2-7|.|many
CASSGIVGYEQYF
TGTGCCAGTTCCGGCATAGTAGGCTACGAGCAGTACTTC
>TRBV12-3/TRBV12-4|TRBJ2-3|TRBD1|many
CASRVTGGSTDTQYF
TGTGCCAGCAGAGTGACAGGGGGCAGCACAGATACGCAGTATTTT
>TRBV20-1|TRBJ2-3|TRBD1|many
CSARGQQWDTQYF
TGCAGTGCCAGGGGACAGCAGTGGGATACGCAGTATTTT
>TRBV28|TRBJ2-3|TRBD2|many
CASSLFASGVTDTQYF
TGTGCCAGCAGTTTATTTGCTAGCGGGGTCACAGATACGCAGTATTTT
>TRBV12-3/TRBV12-4|TRBJ2-5|.|many
CASSLGMGETQYF
TGTGCCAGCAGTCTGGGGATGGGGGAGACCCAGTACTTC
>TRBV6-1|TRBJ2-2|TRBD2|many
CASQNSGVNTGELFF
TGTGCCAGCCAAAACAGCGGGGTGAACACCGGGGAGCTGTTTTTT